This entry features one TCR beta chain sequence. TCRdb's copy holds only in-frame clones and misses some; the assay was immunoSEQ multiplex PCR. Of fewer than 100,000 clones listed, about 89% are singletons. This record belongs to a study of PD-1 blockade in classical Hodgkin lymphoma. There are 14 residues in the CDR3. Germline V gives CDR1 MNHNS, CDR2 SASEGT. Trimming pared 7 bases from V and 2 bases from J, leaving 13 bases between. Every patient had relapsed following autologous stem cell transplantation, and cohorts differed in brentuximab vedotin exposure. The sequence was collected from a human donor with classical Hodgkin lymphoma. This rearrangement joins TRBV6-1 to TRBJ2-3; tentatively, D is TRBD1 (6 bases). The starting material was peripheral blood mononuclear cells (PBMCs), obtained at baseline. In DNA, the CDR3 is TGTGCCAGCACCCTCCGGGACATCACAGATACGCAGTATTTT. This encodes CASTLRDITDTQYF.